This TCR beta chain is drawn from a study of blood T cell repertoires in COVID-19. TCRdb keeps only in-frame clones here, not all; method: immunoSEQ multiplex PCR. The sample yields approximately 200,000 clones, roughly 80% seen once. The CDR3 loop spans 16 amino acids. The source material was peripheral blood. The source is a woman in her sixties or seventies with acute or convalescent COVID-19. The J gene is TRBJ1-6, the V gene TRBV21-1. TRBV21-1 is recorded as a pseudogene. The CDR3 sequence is CVYGSDLCSYNSPLHF. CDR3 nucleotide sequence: TGTGTCTACGGGTCAGACTTATGCTCCTATAATTCACCCCTCCACTTT.